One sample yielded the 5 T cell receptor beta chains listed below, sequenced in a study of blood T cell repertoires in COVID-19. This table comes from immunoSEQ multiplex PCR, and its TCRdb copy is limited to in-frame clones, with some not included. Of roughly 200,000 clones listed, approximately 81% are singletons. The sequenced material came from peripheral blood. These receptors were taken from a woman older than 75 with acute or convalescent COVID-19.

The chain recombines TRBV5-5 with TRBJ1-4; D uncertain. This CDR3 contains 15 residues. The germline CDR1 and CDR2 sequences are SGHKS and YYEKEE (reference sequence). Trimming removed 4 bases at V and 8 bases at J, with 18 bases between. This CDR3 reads CASSPLPGVGEKLFF. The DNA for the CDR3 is TGTGCCAGCAGCCCACTCCCCGGGGTTGGGGAAAAACTGTTTTTT.

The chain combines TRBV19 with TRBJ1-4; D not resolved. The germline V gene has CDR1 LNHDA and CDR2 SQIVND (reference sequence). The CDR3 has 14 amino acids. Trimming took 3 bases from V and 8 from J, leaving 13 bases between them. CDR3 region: CASSMYGSKEKLFF. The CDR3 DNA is TGTGCCAGTAGTATGTATGGGAGTAAGGAAAAACTGTTTTTT.

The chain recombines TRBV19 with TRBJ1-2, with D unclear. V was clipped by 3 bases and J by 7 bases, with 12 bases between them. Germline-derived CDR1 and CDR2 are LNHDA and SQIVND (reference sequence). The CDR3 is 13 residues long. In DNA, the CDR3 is TGTGCCAGTAGTATGGCCGACGGGAGTGGCTACACCTTC. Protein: CASSMADGSGYTF.

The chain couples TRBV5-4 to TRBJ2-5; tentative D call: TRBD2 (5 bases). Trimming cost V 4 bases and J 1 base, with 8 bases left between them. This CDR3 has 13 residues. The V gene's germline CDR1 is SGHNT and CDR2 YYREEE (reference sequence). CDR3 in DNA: TGTGCCAGCAGCGCACTAGTCCAAGAGACCCAGTACTTC. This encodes CASSALVQETQYF.

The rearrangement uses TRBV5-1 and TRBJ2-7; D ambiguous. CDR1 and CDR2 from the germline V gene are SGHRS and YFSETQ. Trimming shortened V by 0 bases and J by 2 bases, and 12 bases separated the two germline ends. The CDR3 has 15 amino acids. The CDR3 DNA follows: TGCGCCAGCAGCTTGGCCTCTAGTCCCGCCTACGAGCAGTACTTC. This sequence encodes CASSLASSPAYEQYF.